Below, 6 T cell receptor beta chains from the same sample are listed, as sequenced in a study of CD8 T cells in Susac syndrome. Reverse transcription of roughly 0.45 to 1 ug RNA used random hexamers. TCRdb reprocessed the immunoSEQ multiplex PCR reads via MiXCR and lists one record per CDR3 protein. In the table there are 150,000 to 190,000 distinct CDR3 sequences, 90% to 95% of which are singletons. Sequencing was performed on CD4+ T cells from PBMCs. All receptors derive from a human donor with Susac syndrome.

The V call is TRBV15, the J call TRBJ2-1; D perhaps matches TRBD2 (5 bases). Germline CDR1 LNHNV, CDR2 YYDKDF (reference sequence). The CDR3 runs to 19 residues. The V and J ends lost 5 bases and 5 bases respectively, with 28 bases between them. This chain's CDR3 is CATSGKGVANIRADNEQFF. The CDR3 DNA follows: TGTGCCACCAGCGGTAAGGGAGTCGCCAATATAAGAGCTGACAATGAGCAGTTCTTC.

The V and J genes are TRBV20-1 and TRBJ1-3; D not certain. Between the trimmed V and J ends, which lost 5 bases and 2 bases, there was a span of 13 bases. The germline gives CDR1 DFQATT, CDR2 SNEGSKA (reference sequence). This CDR3 comprises 14 residues. DNA of the CDR3: TGCAGTGCTCTACATCGAAGAGCTGGAAACACCATATATTTT. This sequence encodes CSALHRRAGNTIYF.

This clonotype has only one observation. This chain connects TRBV9 to TRBJ1-6; TRBD1 matches at 8 bases. The CDR3 has 14 residues. Germline trimming cut 0 bases from V and 9 bases from J; bases unmatched to any gene: 2. Germline CDR1 SGDLS, CDR2 YYNGEE. The CDR3 loop is CASSVEDRASPLHF. CDR3 DNA sequence: TGTGCCAGCAGCGTAGAGGACAGGGCTTCACCCCTCCACTTT.

The gene calls are TRBV9 and TRBJ2-1; 7 positions match TRBD2. Germline values: CDR1 SGDLS, CDR2 YYNGEE. This CDR3 spans 14 amino acids. The V and J ends lost 0 bases and 7 bases, in that order; junction bases with no gene match: 4. The DNA for the CDR3 is TGTGCCAGCAGCGTAGCGGGGACTACAAATGAGCAGTTCTTC. Its protein is CASSVAGTTNEQFF.

The V and J genes are TRBV29-1 and TRBJ2-1; D is perhaps TRBD2 (6 bases). CDR1 SQVTM and CDR2 ANQGSEA come from the germline V gene. The CDR3 contains 12 residues. V lost 5 bases to trimming and J lost 5 bases, with 10 bases between them. The CDR3 loop reads CSVLGRNNEQFF. In nucleotides, the CDR3 is TGCAGCGTTTTAGGGAGGAACAATGAGCAGTTCTTC.

The chain has TRBV4-1 and TRBJ2-1; D perhaps matches TRBD1 (5 bases). The germline V gene has CDR1 MGHRA and CDR2 YSYEKL. The germline V and J ends were trimmed by 1 base and 9 bases, with 10 bases remaining between them. The CDR3 loop spans 13 amino acids. The CDR3 sequence: CASSQGFGAEQFF. Here the CDR3 DNA reads TGCGCCAGCAGCCAAGGGTTTGGGGCTGAGCAGTTCTTC.